This T cell receptor (beta chain) comes out of a study of neurological immune-mediated disorders. The study's findings and limits: None of the CDR3 amino acid sequences found in expanded clones was shared across subjects. This suggests that the TCR-beta repertoires were private in all groups. The most TCR clonal expansion was seen in HTLV-1-associated myelopathy, and the least was seen in multiple sclerosis, which fell below healthy controls.

The output of every sequencing run, over 160 million TCR-beta sequences, came from 15-18 subjects. TCRdb redid the calling of the 5' RACE reads with MiXCR, one entry per CDR3 protein. The data contain about 38,000 distinct CDR3 sequences, roughly 5% of them seen just once; the ten biggest clones take up roughly 9%. Healthy controls were blood bank volunteers in Maryland, USA. Unmatched junction bases numbered 11, after V lost 6 bases and J lost 12 bases. Per the germline V gene, CDR1 is SGHAT and CDR2 is FQNNGV. This CDR3 is 14 amino acids long. This clonotype was seen at least ten times. Its antigen remains unidentified.

The source of this sequence is a man younger than 35 in good health. This chain uses TRBV11-2 with TRBJ2-1, with 10 bases identical to TRBD1. The sample comprised CD4+ T cells from blood. DNA of the CDR3: TGTGCCAGCAGGGTGGACAGGGGGATAGGGGGGCAGTTCTTC. Protein product: CASRVDRGIGGQFF.